The next 23 T cell receptor beta chains were all read from a single sample in a study of PD-L1 blockade in urothelial cancer. Time point meaning: pretreatment peripheral blood. This table comes from immunoSEQ multiplex PCR, and its TCRdb copy is limited to in-frame clones, with some not included. Of over 30,000 clones detected, over 75% appear once; the ten largest clones hold approximately 14%. This specimen consisted of PBMCs, obtained around atezolizumab (anti-PD-L1) treatment. The receptor set was obtained from a man in his sixties with urothelial cancer.

J is TRBJ2-2 and V is TRBV4-2, with 9 bases fitting TRBD1. The germline V gene encodes CDR1 LGHNA and CDR2 YNFKEQ. V dropped 4 bases and J dropped 0; count of bases not matched to a gene: 3. The CDR3 runs 16 residues. The CDR3 here is CASSLQGAANTGELFF. In DNA, the CDR3 is TGTGCCAGCAGCCTACAGGGGGCGGCGAACACCGGGGAGCTGTTTTTT.

The genes are TRBV2 and TRBJ2-2; 9 bases are a match to TRBD2. J gave up 6 bases and V 3 bases, and 5 bases lay outside the gene matches. CDR1 and CDR2 from the germline V gene are SNHLY and FYNNEI. The CDR3 loop spans 15 amino acids. This chain's CDR3 is CASSETSGGAGELFF. The DNA for the CDR3 is TGTGCCAGCAGTGAGACTAGCGGTGGAGCCGGGGAGCTGTTTTTT.

This rearrangement joins TRBV19 to TRBJ2-3; the match to TRBD2 covers 13 bases. The CDR3 runs to 14 residues. The germline CDR1 and CDR2 sequences are LNHDA and SQIVND (reference sequence). The trim removed 6 bases at V and 7 bases at J, leaving 4 bases unmatched. The CDR3 protein is CASSPLAGGNTQYF. Written as DNA, the CDR3 is TGTGCCAGTAGCCCACTAGCGGGAGGGAATACGCAGTATTTT.

The gene calls are TRBV7-2 and TRBJ2-7; 11 nucleotides line up with TRBD1. The CDR3 contains 14 residues. Trimming cost V 5 bases and J 5 bases; bases outside gene matches: 5. CDR1 SGHTA and CDR2 FQGNSA come from the germline V gene. The CDR3 protein is CASSRDRGGNEQYF. The CDR3 DNA reads as TGTGCCAGCAGCCGGGACAGGGGGGGGAACGAGCAGTACTTC.

The chain carries TRBV23-1 and TRBJ2-4, with D possibly being TRBD2 (5 bases). TRBV23-1 is sorted into the ORF group, with uncertain function. The CDR3 has 21 residues. V was shortened by 3 bases and J by 0 bases, with 27 bases between the two germline ends. The CDR3 protein is CASSHPRLATGFPIAKNIQYF. Here the CDR3 DNA reads TGCGCCAGCAGTCACCCCCGACTGGCGACGGGATTCCCTATAGCCAAAAACATTCAGTACTTC.

The chain combines TRBV7-3 with TRBJ2-1; 9 bases map to TRBD1. Germline CDR1 SGHTA, CDR2 FQGTGA. The CDR3 has 15 amino acids. Trimming cost V 6 bases and J 9 bases; bases outside gene matches: 12. CDR3 bases: TGTGCCAGCAGTCTCATTACAGGGGGCGCGGGTGAGCAGTTCTTC. Protein sequence: CASSLITGGAGEQFF.

The V and J genes are TRBV5-3 and TRBJ1-5; TRBD1 matches 8 bases. TRBV5-3 is an open reading frame, and its role is uncertain. Losses at the gene ends were 8 bases for V and 5 bases for J; bases not matched to a gene: 3. The CDR3 is made up of 12 amino acids. CDR3 DNA: TGTGCCAGGCTACAGGGGGATCAGCCCCAGCATTTT. This sequence encodes CARLQGDQPQHF.

The V and J genes are TRBV7-9 and TRBJ2-7; 7 nucleotides align to TRBD1. Looked up from germline, CDR1 is SEHNR and CDR2 is FQNEAQ (reference sequence). Unmatched junction bases numbered 4, after V lost 3 bases and J lost 2 bases. The CDR3 has 14 residues. As DNA, the CDR3 is TGTGCCAGCAGCTTCCCAGGGGGAGCCTACGAGCAGTACTTC. This gives the protein CASSFPGGAYEQYF.

The chain links TRBV10-3 to TRBJ1-2; the match to TRBD1 covers 8 bases. The CDR3 length is 16 residues. CDR1 is ENHRY, CDR2 SYGVKD, per germline. The V gene end was trimmed by 2 bases and the J gene end by 3 bases; junction bases not matched to a gene: 8. The DNA of the CDR3 is TGTGCCATCAGTGAGCCCCAGGGGGCCAGCCACTATGGCTACACCTTC. The encoded protein is CAISEPQGASHYGYTF.

The chain couples TRBV5-1 to TRBJ2-1; D is possibly TRBD1 (6 bases). The germline V and J ends were trimmed by 4 bases and 2 bases, with 13 bases remaining between them. This CDR3 is 15 amino acids long. From germline, CDR1 is SGHRS and CDR2 YFSETQ. CDR3 region: CASSVQGVAYNEQFF. CDR3 nucleotide sequence: TGCGCCAGCAGCGTACAGGGAGTGGCCTACAATGAGCAGTTCTTC.

This clone was seen a single time. V usage is TRBV9 and J usage is TRBJ2-2; D not resolved. The CDR3 length is 13 residues. V was cut by 3 bases and J by 7 bases, with 10 bases left in between. CDR1 SGDLS and CDR2 YYNGEE come from the germline V gene. The CDR3 DNA reads TGTGCCAGCAGCGAACACAATGACGGGGAGCTGTTTTTT. Protein: CASSEHNDGELFF.

This chain links TRBV30 with TRBJ2-7, with D possibly being TRBD2 (6 bases). The V gene's germline CDR1 is GTSNPN and CDR2 SVGIG (reference sequence). CDR3 size: 14 residues. V was pared by 4 bases and J by 2 bases, with 15 bases between. The CDR3 sequence: CAWNPVAAAYEQYF. DNA for the CDR3: TGTGCCTGGAATCCGGTAGCGGCCGCCTACGAGCAGTACTTC.

The V and J genes are TRBV7-2 and TRBJ2-7; D is ambiguous. V was shortened by 1 base and J by 3 bases, with 10 bases between the two germline ends. Per germline, CDR1 SGHTA and CDR2 FQGNSA. The CDR3 totals 14 residues. In nucleotides, the CDR3 is TGTGCCAGCAGCTTAGGCTACACGGGCTACGAGCAGTACTTC. It translates to CASSLGYTGYEQYF.

The chain recombines TRBV4-3 with TRBJ2-3; D is unresolved. V dropped 3 bases and J dropped 0 bases, with 16 bases sitting between them. This CDR3 is built from 17 residues. Germline V lookup: CDR1 LGHNA, CDR2 YSLEER. The CDR3 nucleotides read TGCGCCAGCAGCCACTCTGCGACAACCACTAGCACAGATACGCAGTATTTT. This encodes CASSHSATTTSTDTQYF.

The CDR3 DNA sequence: TGTGCCAGCAGCCCTAAAGCGCGTGTTGAGGGCGAGCAGTACTTC. Translated, it gives CASSPKARVEGEQYF. The chain uses TRBV2 and TRBJ2-7; possible D gene TRBD2, 5 bases. V dropped 6 bases and J dropped 6 bases, with 21 bases sitting between them. The CDR3 has 15 amino acids. Germline V gene sequence: CDR1 SNHLY, CDR2 FYNNEI.

The chain carries TRBV7-9 and TRBJ2-7; perhaps TRBD1 as D (5 bases). The V gene's germline CDR1 is SEHNR and CDR2 FQNEAQ (reference sequence). The ends were cut back, 5 bases at V and 6 bases at J, with 8 bases in the middle. The CDR3 totals 11 residues. This CDR3 is CASSLGAEQYF. The CDR3 DNA sequence: TGTGCCAGCAGCCTTGGGGCCGAGCAGTACTTC.

This clone was seen just once. The chain has TRBV6-1 and TRBJ2-7; D remains unclear. The length of the CDR3 is 15 residues. Trimming left V 7 bases short and J 4 bases short, with 20 bases between. Germline V lookup: CDR1 MNHNS, CDR2 SASEGT. The DNA of the CDR3 is TGTGCCAGCACCTATAGTCCCACTGCAGGTTACGAGCAGTACTTC. Protein: CASTYSPTAGYEQYF.

The chain uses TRBV5-1 and TRBJ2-3; 10 nucleotides line up with TRBD2. The CDR3 loop spans 17 amino acids. J was trimmed by 1 base and V by 3 bases; bases with no gene match: 8. Looked up from germline, CDR1 is SGHRS and CDR2 is YFSETQ. CDR3: CASSWPKAGGGTDTQYF. The DNA of the CDR3 is TGCGCCAGCAGCTGGCCAAAAGCGGGAGGGGGCACAGATACGCAGTATTTT.

This clone was seen only a few times. At one end, the junction sequence differs from germline, possibly due to a read error. The chain is built from TRBV7-2 and TRBJ1-4; the D gene is possibly TRBD1 (6 bases). CDR3 length equals 15 residues. In germline, CDR1 is SGHTA, CDR2 FQGNSA. CDR3 sequence: CASSLAIGDNGKLFF. CDR3 nucleotides: TGTGCCAGCAGCTTAGCGATTGGGGACAATGGAAAACTGTTTTTT.

The chain recombines TRBV9 with TRBJ2-2, with 8 bases aligning to TRBD2. The CDR3 loop spans 13 amino acids. The J segment lost 9 bases and the V segment lost 4 bases, leaving 5 bases of the junction unmatched. Per germline, CDR1 SGDLS and CDR2 YYNGEE. The CDR3 sequence: CASSPSGLRELFF. As DNA, the CDR3 is TGTGCCAGCAGCCCTAGCGGGCTCCGGGAGCTGTTTTTT.

The J gene is TRBJ1-5, the V gene TRBV9; weak D call: TRBD1 (6 bases). Germline CDR1 SGDLS, CDR2 YYNGEE. The CDR3 length is 13 residues. V was trimmed by 2 bases and J by 4 bases, leaving 7 bases between them. CDR3 loop: CASSVTGNQPQHF. The CDR3 region has the DNA TGTGCCAGCAGCGTCACAGGGAATCAGCCCCAGCATTTT.

The chain links TRBV6-5 to TRBJ1-4; 7 bases match TRBD1. Germline CDR1 is MNHEY and CDR2 is SVGAGI. V lost 7 bases to trimming and J lost 0 bases; unmatched junction nucleotides: 5. The CDR3 is 15 residues long. The CDR3 loop reads CASKPTGATNEKLFF. The CDR3 DNA follows: TGTGCCAGCAAACCCACAGGGGCAACTAATGAAAAACTGTTTTTT.

This clone is a singleton in its sample. The chain links TRBV7-6 to TRBJ2-1, with 7 bases that match TRBD2. The J segment lost 7 bases and the V segment lost 3 bases, leaving 9 bases of the junction unmatched. Germline V gives CDR1 SGHVS, CDR2 FNYEAQ. This CDR3 has 15 residues. The CDR3 sequence: CASSFGGRAWNEQFF. DNA for the CDR3: TGTGCCAGCAGCTTCGGGGGGAGGGCCTGGAATGAGCAGTTCTTC.